This note documents a single T cell receptor beta chain sequence. Antigen specificity is unknown. This record comes from a study of beta chain features in type 1 diabetes. CDR3 length: 14 residues. The ends were cut back, 1 base at V and 2 bases at J, with 9 bases in the middle. CDR1 and CDR2 (germline): MNHEY, SVGAGI. Expressed TCRB transcripts got sequenced, as all isolated RNA was reverse transcribed. Profiling relied on immunoSEQ multiplex PCR, and the TCRdb table lists in-frame clones only, not all of them. The sample records about 700,000 clones, roughly 13% being singletons. Study-level points and caveats: Across all four CD4+ subsets, people with type 1 diabetes showed modestly shorter TCRB CDR3s.

The chain is built from TRBV6-5 and TRBJ2-7; D may be TRBD1 (5 bases). The sample comprised naive CD4+ T cells from blood. The source is a man aged 18 to 29 with type 1 diabetes. The CDR3 DNA reads as TGTGCCAGCAGTTACTGGGGCAGGGCCTACGAGCAGTACTTC. Protein product: CASSYWGRAYEQYF.